This TCR beta chain was sequenced during a study of CXCR3-negative and CXCR3-positive naive CD8 T cells. Study conclusions and caveats: In both naive subsets diversity was comparably high, whereas memory CD8+ cells showed much lower diversity. Naive CXCR3-negative and CXCR3-positive cells had similar TRBV-TRBJ usage; memory differed. The majority of assays used fresh PBMCs, and CXCR3 expression partially decreased after cryopreservation. CXCR3-positive naive cells had TRB CDR3s that were more hydrophobic than CXCR3-negative naive cells had.

Sorts that each held 300,000 cells were run in triplicate for every CD8+ T cell subset. As regards this clonotype: Its specificity is unknown.

Looked up from germline, CDR1 is DFQATT and CDR2 is SNEGSKA (reference sequence). This CDR3 comprises 14 residues. Each TRB cDNA library was prepared by 5' RACE (with UMI labels). TCRdb reprocessed the 5' RACE reads and keeps a single row for each CDR3 protein, giving no DNA. This sample's table has 150,000 or so distinct CDR3 sequences. This TCR was sampled from a human donor in good health. Some clones in this sample may be carry-over from other donors' samples. V is TRBV20-1 and J is TRBJ2-1; TCRdb's D call, TRBD2, is unchecked because there is no DNA. The material sequenced was naive CXCR3+ CD8+ T cells from blood. Subset denoted: CD45RO-CCR7+CD27+CD95- naive CD8+ T cells expressing CXCR3 (TNR3+). The CDR3 spells CSVGKREALGEQFF.